A selection of T cell receptor beta chains follows, all from one sample in a study of response to subunit inactivated influenza vaccine. TCRdb reanalysed the RT-PCR reads using MiXCR and keeps one entry per CDR3 protein. Of hundreds of thousands of distinct CDR3 sequences in the sample, 7.5% to 8.5% were seen once. The starting material was PBMCs from blood, obtained approximately 25 months after vaccination. The receptors shown here come from a man aged 50-75 years who received an inactivated influenza vaccine. Both conserved end residues are part of each CDR3. The order of the fields is D gene, J gene, clone size, V gene, CDR3 length, CDR3 DNA, CDR3 protein. A D gene is named only where the DNA matches it firmly. A clone size is listed for some rows: how often the clone was seen (once, few, many), or a class if it is expanded.

>.|TRBJ2-3|few|TRBV7-3|16
TGTGCCAGCAGCTTATGGATTGGAGCTAGCACAGATACGCAGTATTTT
CASSLWIGASTDTQYF
>TRBD2|TRBJ2-3|few|TRBV4-3|20
TGCGCCAGCAGCCAAGCCTATTGGACTAGCGGGGTGGTACGCACAGATACGCAGTATTTT
CASSQAYWTSGVVRTDTQYF
>.|TRBJ2-1|many|TRBV3-1|14
TGTGCCAGCAGCCAAGAGGCTGGCTACAATGAGCAGTTCTTC
CASSQEAGYNEQFF
>TRBD2|TRBJ2-7|.|TRBV12-3/TRBV12-4|15
TGTGCCAGCAGTCCCCGGACTAGCGGGAAATACGAGCAGTACTTC
CASSPRTSGKYEQYF
>.|TRBJ1-3|many|TRBV5-1|14
TGCGCCAGCAGCTTGTCGGAGACCCCGGCTTTCACCAATTTT
CASSLSETPAFTNF
>.|TRBJ1-2|few|TRBV30|13
TGTGCCTGGAGTCCCCGACCAAACTATGGCTACACCTTC
CAWSPRPNYGYTF
>TRBD1|TRBJ1-1|.|TRBV19|14
TGTGCCAGTAGTCAAGGACAGGGTATTACTGAAGCTTTCTTT
CASSQGQGITEAFF
>TRBD2|TRBJ2-7|many|TRBV5-1|16
TGCGCCAGCAGCCTCGGACTAGCGGGAGTCGCTGACGAGCAGTACTTC
CASSLGLAGVADEQYF
>.|TRBJ2-7|many|TRBV28|15
TGTGCCAGCAGTAGCCCCAGAGGCATCGCCTACGAGCAGTACTTC
CASSSPRGIAYEQYF
>.|TRBJ2-7|few|TRBV4-2|14
TGTGCCAGCAGCCATGGGGAGGGGGTATACGAGCAGTACTTC
CASSHGEGVYEQYF
>TRBD1|TRBJ1-3|.|TRBV29-1|14
TGCAGCGTCACCGGGACAGCCTCTGGAAACACCATATATTTT
CSVTGTASGNTIYF
>.|TRBJ2-1|many|TRBV14|14
TGTGCCAGCAGCCAAGGGTCAGGGGCTAATGAGCAGTTCTTC
CASSQGSGANEQFF
>.|TRBJ2-3|many|TRBV12-3/TRBV12-4|14
TGTGCCAGCAGTTTGGGGATGGGACCAGATACGCAGTATTTT
CASSLGMGPDTQYF
>.|TRBJ2-3|few|TRBV5-1|15
TGCGCCAGCAGCCCCCAGGGACAATTTCCGGATACGCAGTATTTT
CASSPQGQFPDTQYF
>.|TRBJ2-7|.|TRBV12-3/TRBV12-4|11
TGTGCCAGCAGGCTAGGGGGGGAGCAGTACTTC
CASRLGGEQYF
>.|TRBJ2-3|.|TRBV29-1|14
TGCAGCGTCGGACATCGTGAGGGCACAGATACGCAGTATTTT
CSVGHREGTDTQYF
>.|TRBJ2-1|.|TRBV20-1|11
TGTCGGGGGAGGTCCTACAATCAGCAGTTCTTC
CRGRSYNQQFF
>.|TRBJ2-1|few|TRBV9|15
TGTGCCAGCAGCGTAGAAGCGCTTACCTACAATGAGCAGTTCTTC
CASSVEALTYNEQFF
>TRBD2|TRBJ2-1|.|TRBV9|16
TGTGCCAGCAGCCCCTCCTCGACGGGGGGGCGGGATGAGCAGTTCTTC
CASSPSSTGGRDEQFF
>.|TRBJ2-1|.|TRBV20-1|13
TGCAGTGCATGGGACCGGAGGGGAGATGAGCAGTTCTTC
CSAWDRRGDEQFF
>.|TRBJ2-5|few|TRBV7-6|14
TGTGCCAGCAGCTTACGTAGCGGCGAAGAGACCCAGTACTTC
CASSLRSGEETQYF
>.|TRBJ2-7|.|TRBV6-2/TRBV6-3|12
TGTGCCAGCAGGACGGTGGGATACGAGCAGTACTTC
CASRTVGYEQYF
>TRBD1|TRBJ1-3|.|TRBV9|16
TGTGCCAGCAGCGTAGATCGACAGGGAGCAGGAAACACCATATATTTT
CASSVDRQGAGNTIYF
>TRBD2|TRBJ2-1|.|TRBV29-1|15
TGCAGCGTTGAAGGGCGACTAGCGGGAGGGAATGAGCAGTTCTTC
CSVEGRLAGGNEQFF
>.|TRBJ2-1|.|TRBV3-1|14
TGTGCCAGCAGCCTCCCTGAATCGGGGAATGAGCAGTTCTTC
CASSLPESGNEQFF
>.|TRBJ2-6|many|TRBV27|16
TGTGCCAGCAGTCTAACCGTGGGGTCTGGGGCCAACGTCCTGACTTTC
CASSLTVGSGANVLTF
>.|TRBJ2-5|many|TRBV5-6|13
TGTGCCAGCAGCTCTCAAAATCAAGAGACCCAGTACTTC
CASSSQNQETQYF
>TRBD1|TRBJ2-2|few|TRBV20-1|13
TGCAGTGCCCAAAGGGGGCTCGGCGGGGAGCTGTTTTTT
CSAQRGLGGELFF
>TRBD1|TRBJ2-3|.|TRBV10-3|15
TGTGCCATCAGCCCGGGACAGGCTAGCACAGATACGCAGTATTTT
CAISPGQASTDTQYF
>.|TRBJ2-1|many|TRBV2|11
TGTGCCAGCACAGGGCACAATGAGCAGTTCTTC
CASTGHNEQFF
>.|TRBJ1-5|few|TRBV2|13
TGTGCCAGCAGTGGGGGAGTGCGTCAGCCCCAGCATTTT
CASSGGVRQPQHF
>TRBD2|TRBJ2-5|.|TRBV6-1|14
TGTGCCAGCAGTGGAGCGGGAGGAGTCGGGACCCAGTACTTC
CASSGAGGVGTQYF
>TRBD2|TRBJ2-1|.|TRBV2|14
TGTGCCAGCAGTGAAGCGGGACTAGCCGATGAGCAGTTCTTC
CASSEAGLADEQFF
>.|TRBJ2-2|few|TRBV11-2|15
TGTGCCAGCAGCACCGCTGGACTGAGGACCGGGGAGCTGTTTTTT
CASSTAGLRTGELFF
>.|TRBJ2-4|.|TRBV15|17
TGTGCCACCACCTCGGATAAGGGTTCTCTAGCCAAAAACATTCAGTACTTC
CATTSDKGSLAKNIQYF
>TRBD1|TRBJ2-4|.|TRBV6-2/TRBV6-3|11
TGTGCCAGCAGTACAGGGGACATTCAGTACTTC
CASSTGDIQYF
>TRBD1|TRBJ1-1|many|TRBV20-1|14
TGCAGTGCAAGAAGACAGGGTGGTAACACTGAAGCTTTCTTT
CSARRQGGNTEAFF
>TRBD1|TRBJ2-1|.|TRBV10-3|13
TGTGCCATCAACGGACAGGGGGACAATGAGCAGTTCTTC
CAINGQGDNEQFF
>TRBD1|TRBJ2-2|many|TRBV15|17
TGTGCCACCAGCAGAGATAGGGGGACAGGGCCCACCGGGGAGCTGTTTTTT
CATSRDRGTGPTGELFF
>.|TRBJ2-1|many|TRBV7-2|13
TGTGCCAGCAGCTTAGTTCTGCGAGCCGAGCAGTTCTTC
CASSLVLRAEQFF
>.|TRBJ1-1|.|TRBV7-2|13
TGTGCCAGCAGCTACAGGGCTACCGGTGAAGCTTTCTTT
CASSYRATGEAFF
>TRBD2|TRBJ2-1|many|TRBV4-3|15
TGCGCCAGCAGCCAGCTAGCGGGGGTTTACAATGAGCAGTTCTTC
CASSQLAGVYNEQFF
>TRBD1|TRBJ1-6|.|TRBV19|15
TGTGCCAGTAGTAAACAGGGGGCTGATAATTCACCCCTCCACTTT
CASSKQGADNSPLHF
>.|TRBJ2-5|few|TRBV12-3/TRBV12-4|14
TGTGCCAGCAGTTTAGAAGGGTATAAGGAGACCCAGTACTTC
CASSLEGYKETQYF
>.|TRBJ1-5|few|TRBV4-3|13
TGCGCCAGCAGCCTGAGCCTCAGGCAGCCCCAGCATTTT
CASSLSLRQPQHF
>.|TRBJ2-4|many|TRBV12-3/TRBV12-4|16
TGTGCCAGCAGCGCCTCTAGGGGGGGAGCCAAAAACATTCAGTACTTC
CASSASRGGAKNIQYF
>.|TRBJ1-1|many|TRBV21-1|15
TGTGCCAGCAGCAAAGATAAGGAGGGGAACACTGAAGCTTTCTTT
CASSKDKEGNTEAFF
>.|TRBJ2-4|few|TRBV25-1|16
TGTGCCAGCAGTGAATCTGGCTCAGGGGCCAAAAACATTCAGTACTTC
CASSESGSGAKNIQYF
>TRBD1|TRBJ2-1|many|TRBV4-2|14
TGTGCCAGCAGCCCCCGGGACAGGGACCATGAGCAGTTCTTC
CASSPRDRDHEQFF
>TRBD2|TRBJ2-1|few|TRBV28|14
TGTGCCAGCAGTTTTCACGGGAGGTCCAATGAGCAGTTCTTC
CASSFHGRSNEQFF
>.|TRBJ2-3|.|TRBV5-1|16
TGCGCCAGCAGCTTGGAGACAGCTTCTAGCACAGATACGCAGTATTTT
CASSLETASSTDTQYF
>TRBD1|TRBJ1-5|many|TRBV15|19
TGTGCCACCAGCAGAGATCGTCGGGGACAGGGGTATGGCAATCAGCCCCAGCATTTT
CATSRDRRGQGYGNQPQHF
>.|TRBJ1-6|many|TRBV10-3|15
TGTGCCGCCAGTCCACAGGGAAACATTAATTCACCCCTCCACTTT
CAASPQGNINSPLHF